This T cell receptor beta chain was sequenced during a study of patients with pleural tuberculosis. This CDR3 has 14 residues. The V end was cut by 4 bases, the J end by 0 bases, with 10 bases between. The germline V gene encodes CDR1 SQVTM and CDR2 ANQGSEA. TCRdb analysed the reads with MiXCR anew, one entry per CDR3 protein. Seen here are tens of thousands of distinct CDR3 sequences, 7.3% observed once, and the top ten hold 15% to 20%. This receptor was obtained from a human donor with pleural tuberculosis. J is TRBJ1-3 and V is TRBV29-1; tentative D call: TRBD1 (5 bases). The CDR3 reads CSVVSGFSGNTIYF. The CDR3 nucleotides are TGCAGCGTTGTCTCAGGGTTCTCTGGAAACACCATATATTTT.